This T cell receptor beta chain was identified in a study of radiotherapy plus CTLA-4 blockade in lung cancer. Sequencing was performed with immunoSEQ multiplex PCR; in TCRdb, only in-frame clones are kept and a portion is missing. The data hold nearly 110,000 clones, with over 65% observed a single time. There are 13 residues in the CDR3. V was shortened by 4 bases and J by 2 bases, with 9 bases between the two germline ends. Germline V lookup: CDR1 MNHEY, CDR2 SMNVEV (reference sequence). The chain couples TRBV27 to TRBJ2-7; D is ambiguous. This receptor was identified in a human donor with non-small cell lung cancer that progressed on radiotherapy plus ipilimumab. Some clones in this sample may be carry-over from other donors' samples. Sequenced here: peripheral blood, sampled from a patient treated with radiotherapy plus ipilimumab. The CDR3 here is CASSYHRPYEQYF. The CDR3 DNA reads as TGTGCCAGCAGTTATCACCGACCCTACGAGCAGTACTTC.